Included here is one T cell receptor (beta chain) sequence, with context. V was pared by 4 bases and J by 4 bases, with 9 bases of the junction left unmatched. The V gene's germline CDR1 is SGHVS and CDR2 FNYEAQ. This CDR3 has 15 residues. This entry is derived from a study of blood T cell repertoires in COVID-19. For the study at large: The cDNA or gDNA used as material had been derived from T cells, B-cell-depleted T cells, or PBMCs.

Original processing methods: Estimation of nucleated cell counts was performed using reference gene primer amplification. TCRdb's copy holds only in-frame clones and misses some; the assay was immunoSEQ multiplex PCR. Clonal size and the V and J genes are those of that table, whereas D and trimming came from the DNA. The table lists approximately 91,000 clones, more than 60% of them singletons. The origin of this receptor is a man aged 70 or older with acute or convalescent COVID-19. Sequenced: peripheral blood. The chain has TRBV7-6 and TRBJ1-2; TRBD1 agrees at 7 bases. CDR3 sequence reads: CASSSAETGTYGYTF. The CDR3 DNA reads as TGTGCCAGCAGCTCGGCAGAGACAGGGACCTATGGCTACACCTTC.